There are a few counts of the clone carrying this T cell receptor beta chain. Antigen: not known. This entry comes from a study of identical twins. J lost 5 bases, V lost 2 bases, and 4 bases had no gene match. The CDR3 spans 15 residues. Germline V gene lookup returns CDR1 SGHRS and CDR2 YFSETQ. Each CDR3 protein gets one entry after TCRdb re-called the 5' RACE reads with MiXCR. This table has over 600,000 distinct CDR3 sequences, 20% to 25% appearing once. Study-wide results and limits: Those out-of-frame alpha sequences shared by twins showed an excess of low generation probability. Beta out-of-frame twin sharing showed a weaker excess.

Another study also made use of these data, one on T cells expressing NK-cell markers. That work adds: Seven donors tested HCMV-seropositive and one tested seronegative among the eight sequenced. Several donors' CD3+CD56-NKG2C+ cells were dominated by the same clonotypes.

This receptor was identified in a woman between 18 and 29 years old in good health. Source material: PBMCs. This chain uses TRBV5-1 with TRBJ2-3, with 11 bases identical to TRBD2. The CDR3 DNA reads TGCGCCAGCAGCTTAGGGACTAGCGGCGGAGATACGCAGTATTTT. Amino acid sequence: CASSLGTSGGDTQYF.